This T cell receptor (beta chain) was recorded in a study of somatic mutations in cytotoxic T cells in rheumatoid arthritis (dated by TCRdb to about 2017). As for the study more broadly: Patient peripheral blood (around 30 ml EDTA) was drawn right after diagnosis and before any treatment started. A FACSAria II or Sony SH800 was used to flow-sort some V beta antibody-stained T-cell populations at nearly 100% purity, and TCRB sequencing was also done on sorted V beta1+ cells. The study asked whether expanded CD8+ T-cell clones in newly diagnosed, untreated rheumatoid arthritis carry somatic mutations, and used TCRB deep sequencing to characterize clonality. TCRB deep sequencing covered approximately 69 patients with rheumatoid arthritis along with 15 to 25 healthy controls. Median age was essentially the same in the patient group and the control group. The full study reports these points: In about an eighth of the roughly 65 patients the largest CD8+ clone exceeded 20% of CD8+ cells, and several identical CD8+ TCRB sequences were shared between blood and synovial fluid. The slight TRBV07 underrepresentation in patients was not adjusted for multiple comparisons. There was no significant difference in CD8+ T-cell clonality between rheumatoid arthritis patients and age-matched healthy controls. In patients, CD8+ clonality rose with age (Spearman r=0.49), which was not the case in healthy controls. The expanded CD8+ clones had unknown antigen targets, and not appearing in virus-specific databases did not rule out that they were virus-specific.

Flow cytometry confirmed the purity of CD4+ and CD8+ cells that had been isolated by positive magnetic bead selection on an AutoMACS. Initial screening for clonal expansions relied on flow cytometry with a TCR V beta antibody panel, after which sorted CD8+ fractions underwent TCRB deep sequencing for characterization. Ficoll-Paque PLUS density gradient separation was used to isolate peripheral blood mononuclear cells. DNA from CD4-enriched, CD8-enriched or PBMC samples was extracted using Nucleospin Tissue or Tissue XS kits and then quantified on a Qubit 2.0 fluorometer. TCRB CDR3 sequencing used the immunoSEQ assay on genomic DNA. In the paper's pipeline: Published virus-specific TCRB sequences were compared with patient CD8+ clones larger than 1%, and only a few matches were found. Nothing other than productive TCRB rearrangements was included in the analyses. Defining a clone by its unique TCRB CDR3 sequence, the study calculated clonality as a productive clonality index derived from Shannon entropy. To calculate repertoire overlap between two samples, the template counts of each clone were considered relative to each sample's total templates. A correlation with a Spearman r of approximately 0.6 was found between V-gene usage by flow cytometry and V-gene usage by TCRB sequencing. Sourced from immuneACCESS, this table was stored by TCRdb with only in-frame sequences that have V and J called. A share of the clones is absent; for the studies checked, an unresolved V gene accounts for under half, and the remainder has no known explanation. For V, J and clone size, that table is used; D and trimming come from the DNA. In this sample the table shows some 20,000 clones, about four fifths of which occur a single time. The top ten constitute approximately 10% of the sample.

In regard to this clone: It lacks a known antigen. There are no base qualities to consult, and no much larger clone falls within one base.

Sequences MGHRA (CDR1) and YSYEKL (CDR2) are obtained from the germline V gene. Deletion took 1 base off V and 9 bases off J, with a span of 19 bases between the germline ends. From cysteine to phenylalanine, the CDR3 is 16 amino acids long. Only the CDR3 DNA stays, 48 bases, in frame from base 1. This clonotype was obtained from a man between 18 and 29 years old with rheumatoid arthritis. Sequencing used CD8+ T cells sorted from blood. The rearranged chain carries TRBV4-1 and TRBJ2-1; 6 matching bases give a weak D call of TRBD2. The DNA reads as follows: TGCGCCAGCAGCCAAGCTCGGGACTCGCCCGGCGTTGAGCAGTTCTTC. It translates to CASSQARDSPGVEQFF.